The rows below give T cell receptor beta chains drawn from one sample of a study of OX40 agonist ivuxolimab in advanced cancers. Measured with immunoSEQ multiplex PCR; TCRdb has only the in-frame clones, and not every one. There are 85,000 to 100,000 clones in the sample; around 82% occur only once, and 3.5% to 4% lies in the top ten. The starting material was CD4+ or CD8+ T cells sorted from blood, obtained in a trial of the OX40 agonist ivuxolimab. The receptors were sampled from an adult with an advanced solid tumor such as melanoma, head and neck, liver or kidney cancer. Each CDR3 is given with its conserved first and last residue. D genes are given only for firm matches. Rows may omit the clone size; those that give it use once, few, many or a size class.

V gene: TRBV9
J gene: TRBJ2-2
clone size: .
D gene: .
CDR3 DNA: TGTGCCAGCAGCGTAGTAGTGAGGGGACCCACCGGGGAGCTGTTTTTT
CDR3 protein: CASSVVVRGPTGELFF

V gene: TRBV5-1
J gene: TRBJ2-2
clone size: .
D gene: .
CDR3 DNA: TGCGCCAGCAGCTTGGACCTAGCGAGTACCGGGGAGCTGTTTTTT
CDR3 protein: CASSLDLASTGELFF

V gene: TRBV7-8
J gene: TRBJ1-5
clone size: few
D gene: .
CDR3 DNA: TGTGCCAGCAGCTTAGAACGGGGACAGCCCCAGCATTTT
CDR3 protein: CASSLERGQPQHF

V gene: TRBV9
J gene: TRBJ2-3
clone size: .
D gene: TRBD2
CDR3 DNA: TGTGCCAGCAGCTCCAGGGCGGGAGGTCTGACAGATACGCAGTATTTT
CDR3 protein: CASSSRAGGLTDTQYF

V gene: TRBV6-5
J gene: TRBJ1-2
clone size: .
D gene: .
CDR3 DNA: TGTGCCAGCAGTTACCCGGGAAGCTATGGCTACACCTTC
CDR3 protein: CASSYPGSYGYTF

V gene: TRBV28
J gene: TRBJ2-3
clone size: .
D gene: TRBD2
CDR3 DNA: TGTGCCAGCAGGCCAGCGGGAGTCACAGATACGCAGTATTTT
CDR3 protein: CASRPAGVTDTQYF

V gene: TRBV15
J gene: TRBJ2-3
clone size: .
D gene: .
CDR3 DNA: TGTGCCACCAGCAGAGAAGGAGATACGCAGTATTTT
CDR3 protein: CATSREGDTQYF

V gene: TRBV7-2
J gene: TRBJ2-7
clone size: .
D gene: TRBD2
CDR3 DNA: TGTGCCAGCAGTTTAGCGGGAGGGGTCAACGAGCAGTACTTC
CDR3 protein: CASSLAGGVNEQYF

V gene: TRBV30
J gene: TRBJ2-3
clone size: .
D gene: .
CDR3 DNA: TGTGCCTGGAGTGGGTTAGCGGTCACAGATACGCAGTATTTT
CDR3 protein: CAWSGLAVTDTQYF

V gene: TRBV7-8
J gene: TRBJ2-2
clone size: .
D gene: .
CDR3 DNA: TGTGCCAGCAGCGTCCTGGCGGGGTCGAACACCGGGGAGCTGTTTTTT
CDR3 protein: CASSVLAGSNTGELFF

V gene: TRBV10-2
J gene: TRBJ2-1
clone size: .
D gene: .
CDR3 DNA: TGCGCCAGCAGTGAGGGGCGGTCTACCTACAATGAGCAGTTCTTC
CDR3 protein: CASSEGRSTYNEQFF

V gene: TRBV28
J gene: TRBJ2-5
clone size: .
D gene: .
CDR3 DNA: TGTGCCAGCTCCCAAGGGGGGGAGACCCAGTACTTC
CDR3 protein: CASSQGGETQYF

V gene: TRBV19
J gene: TRBJ2-5
clone size: .
D gene: .
CDR3 DNA: TGTGCCAGTAGTATTCGCGCTATGAATTCCGAGACCCAGTACTTC
CDR3 protein: CASSIRAMNSETQYF

V gene: TRBV7-2
J gene: TRBJ1-3
clone size: .
D gene: TRBD1
CDR3 DNA: TGTGCCAGCAGCCGACAGGGATCTGGAAACACCATATATTTT
CDR3 protein: CASSRQGSGNTIYF

V gene: TRBV27
J gene: TRBJ2-5
clone size: .
D gene: .
CDR3 DNA: TGTGCCAGCAGTCCTCCCGGTGGTTCCGCGGTGACCCAGTACTTC
CDR3 protein: CASSPPGGSAVTQYF

V gene: TRBV4-1
J gene: TRBJ1-1
clone size: .
D gene: .
CDR3 DNA: TGCGCCAGCAGCCAAGTCTACAGCTACACTGAAGCTTTCTTT
CDR3 protein: CASSQVYSYTEAFF

V gene: TRBV18
J gene: TRBJ2-7
clone size: .
D gene: TRBD1
CDR3 DNA: TGTGCCAGCTCTCCCTTTCAGGACAGGGGGCAAGAGCAGTACTTC
CDR3 protein: CASSPFQDRGQEQYF

V gene: TRBV6-1
J gene: TRBJ2-3
clone size: .
D gene: .
CDR3 DNA: TGTGCCAGCGGGGGCTTGGCGGGGATCACAGATACGCAGTATTTT
CDR3 protein: CASGGLAGITDTQYF

V gene: TRBV7-9
J gene: TRBJ2-4
clone size: few
D gene: .
CDR3 DNA: TGTGCCAGCAGCTTGGAGTTTAGGAACATTCAGTACTTC
CDR3 protein: CASSLEFRNIQYF

V gene: TRBV28
J gene: TRBJ2-7
clone size: .
D gene: TRBD2
CDR3 DNA: TGTGCCAGCAGTCACCAAGGGTGGCTAGCGGGCTCCTACGAGCAGTACTTC
CDR3 protein: CASSHQGWLAGSYEQYF